This entry concerns a single T cell receptor beta chain. The antigen is undetermined. Clones were sequenced by immunoSEQ multiplex PCR, and TCRdb holds only the in-frame ones, with some missing. The data show approximately 64,000 clones, around 81% seen once. Germline CDR1 MNHEY, CDR2 SVGAGI. Trimming stripped 2 bases from V and 4 bases from J, with 6 bases between. This CDR3 comprises 13 residues. The record originates from a study of OX40 agonist ivuxolimab in advanced cancers. As for the study in general: Three partial responders included one hepatocellular carcinoma patient and two cutaneous melanoma patients. Findings and caveats of the study: Clonal expansion among partial responders at 0.1-3.0 mg/kg ranked near the lowest.

At cycle 4 day 1, cycle 7 day 1, and baseline, blood was sampled. The chain carries TRBV6-5 and TRBJ2-1; D not certain. This TCR was recovered from an adult with an advanced solid tumor such as melanoma, head and neck, liver or kidney cancer. The sequencing here drew on CD4+ or CD8+ T cells sorted from blood, taken in a trial of the OX40 agonist ivuxolimab. CDR3 amino acids: CASSYGKYNEQFF. CDR3 sequence (DNA): TGTGCCAGCAGTTACGGGAAATACAATGAGCAGTTCTTC.